This T cell receptor beta chain was retrieved from a study of T cell responses to AZD1222 COVID-19 vaccine. General study points: Breadth and depth of Spike-specific TCRs rose after two AZD1222 doses. Spike was spanned by vaccine-associated CD4 TCRs, with dominance at 160-218 and 743-854.

The method was immunoSEQ multiplex PCR; TCRdb's version includes in-frame clones alone and lacks a portion of them. The data show about 120,000 clones, approximately 87% seen once. Comments on this clone: Its antigen is still unknown.

Germline lookup yields CDR1 SGHTA and CDR2 FQGNSA. V was cut by 0 bases and J by 7 bases, with 12 bases left in between. The length of the CDR3 is 14 residues. The receptor was isolated from an adult in good health. The material sequenced was peripheral blood, taken on day 0 of AZD1222 vaccination. This sequence joins TRBV7-2 and TRBJ1-2; D unclear. The CDR3 coding sequence is TGTGCCAGCAGCTTAGCCACAGCCTTTATTGGCTACACCTTC. Encoded protein: CASSLATAFIGYTF.